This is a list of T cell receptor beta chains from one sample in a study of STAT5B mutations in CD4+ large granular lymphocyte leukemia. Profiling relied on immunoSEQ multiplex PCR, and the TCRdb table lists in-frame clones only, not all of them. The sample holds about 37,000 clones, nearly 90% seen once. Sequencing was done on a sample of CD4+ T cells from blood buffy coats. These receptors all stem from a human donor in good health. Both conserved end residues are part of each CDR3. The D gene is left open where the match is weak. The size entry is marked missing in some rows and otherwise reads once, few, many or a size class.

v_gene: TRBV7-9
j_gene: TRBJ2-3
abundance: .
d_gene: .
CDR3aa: CASSSSLGRGRADTQYF
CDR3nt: TGTGCCAGCAGCTCTAGCCTGGGAAGGGGTAGGGCAGATACGCAGTATTTT

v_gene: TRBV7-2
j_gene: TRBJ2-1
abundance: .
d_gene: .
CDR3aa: CASSLAQIGGGSYNEQFF
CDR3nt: TGTGCCAGCAGCTTAGCGCAGATTGGTGGAGGCTCCTACAATGAGCAGTTCTTC

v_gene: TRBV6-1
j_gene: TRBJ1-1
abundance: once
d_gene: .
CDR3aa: CASRVDLDTEAFF
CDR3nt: TGTGCCAGCAGAGTAGATTTGGACACTGAAGCTTTCTTT

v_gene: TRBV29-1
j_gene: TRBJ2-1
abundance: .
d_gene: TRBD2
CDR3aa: CSVGRGTSNEQFF
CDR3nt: TGCAGCGTTGGTCGAGGGACTAGCAATGAGCAGTTCTTC

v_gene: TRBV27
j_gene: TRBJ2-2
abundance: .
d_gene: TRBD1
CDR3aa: CASRRRQGATGELFF
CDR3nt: TGTGCCAGCAGACGGAGACAGGGGGCTACGGGGGAGCTGTTTTTT

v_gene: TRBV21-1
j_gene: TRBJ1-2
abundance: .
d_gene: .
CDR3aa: CASSKVDGTGCYGYTF
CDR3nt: TGTGCCAGCAGCAAAGTTGACGGGACAGGGTGTTATGGCTACACCTTC

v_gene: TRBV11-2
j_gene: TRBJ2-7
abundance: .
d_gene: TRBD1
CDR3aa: CASRREGASYEQYF
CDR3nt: TGTGCCAGCAGGAGAGAGGGGGCGAGCTACGAGCAGTACTTC

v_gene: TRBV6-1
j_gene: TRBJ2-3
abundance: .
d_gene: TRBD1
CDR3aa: CASRTTGSADTQYF
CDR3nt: TGTGCCAGCAGGACGACAGGGTCTGCAGATACGCAGTATTTT

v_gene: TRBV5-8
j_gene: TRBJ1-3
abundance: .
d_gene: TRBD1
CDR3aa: CASRLLQGADTIYF
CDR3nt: TGTGCCAGCAGACTTTTACAGGGGGCGGACACCATATATTTT

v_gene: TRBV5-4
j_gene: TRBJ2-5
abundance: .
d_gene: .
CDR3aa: CASSLMAGAEETQYF
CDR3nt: TGTGCCAGCAGCTTGATGGCGGGGGCGGAGGAGACCCAGTACTTC

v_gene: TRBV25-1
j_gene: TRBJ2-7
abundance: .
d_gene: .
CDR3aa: CASGRVYEQYF
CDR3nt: TGTGCCAGCGGAAGGGTGTACGAGCAGTACTTC

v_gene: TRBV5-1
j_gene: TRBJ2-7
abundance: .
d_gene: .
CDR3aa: CASSPLDGGEQYF
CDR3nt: TGCGCCAGCAGCCCCCTAGACGGCGGAGAGCAGTACTTC

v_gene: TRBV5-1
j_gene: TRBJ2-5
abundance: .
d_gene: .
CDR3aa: CASSLVQASASPGETQYF
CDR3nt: TGCGCCAGCAGCTTGGTCCAGGCTTCCGCGTCCCCAGGGGAGACCCAGTACTTC

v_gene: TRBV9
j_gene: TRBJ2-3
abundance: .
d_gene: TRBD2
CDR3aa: CASRLAGEAEDTQYF
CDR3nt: TGTGCCAGCAGGCTAGCGGGAGAAGCAGAAGATACGCAGTATTTT

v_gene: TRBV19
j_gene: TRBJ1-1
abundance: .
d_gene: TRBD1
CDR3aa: CASTLDRGSQAFF
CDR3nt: TGTGCCAGTACCTTGGACAGGGGTTCGCAAGCTTTCTTT

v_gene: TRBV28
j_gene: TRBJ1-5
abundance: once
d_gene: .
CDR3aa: CASSPRQGDQPQHF
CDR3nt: TGTGCCAGCAGTCCCCGGCAGGGTGACCAGCCCCAGCATTTT

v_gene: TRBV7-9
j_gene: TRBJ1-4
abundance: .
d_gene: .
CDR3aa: CASSLGRGPEKLFF
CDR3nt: TGTGCCAGCAGCTTAGGGCGGGGCCCTGAAAAACTGTTTTTT

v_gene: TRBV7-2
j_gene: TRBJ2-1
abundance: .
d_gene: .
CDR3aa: CASSLSYNEQFF
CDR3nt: TGTGCCAGCAGCTTATCCTACAATGAGCAGTTCTTC

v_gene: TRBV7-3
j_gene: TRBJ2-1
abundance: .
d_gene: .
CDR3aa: CASSPREFPYNEQFF
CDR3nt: TGTGCCAGCAGCCCCCGGGAGTTCCCCTACAATGAGCAGTTCTTC

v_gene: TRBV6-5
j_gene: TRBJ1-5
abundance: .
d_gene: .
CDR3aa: CASSYSPTGNQPQHF
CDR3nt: TGTGCCAGCAGTTACTCTCCTACAGGCAATCAGCCCCAGCATTTT

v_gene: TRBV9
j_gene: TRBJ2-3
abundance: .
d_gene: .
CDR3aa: CASSVGESFDTQYF
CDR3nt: TGTGCCAGCAGCGTAGGGGAGTCTTTCGATACGCAGTATTTT

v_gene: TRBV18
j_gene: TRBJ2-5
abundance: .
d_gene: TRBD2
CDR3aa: CASSSGGGGETQYF
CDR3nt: TGTGCCAGCTCGTCGGGCGGCGGGGGAGAGACCCAGTACTTC

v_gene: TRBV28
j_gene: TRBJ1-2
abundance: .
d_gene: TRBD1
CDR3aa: CASSTVTGGDGYTF
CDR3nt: TGTGCCAGCAGTACCGTGACAGGGGGCGATGGCTACACCTTC

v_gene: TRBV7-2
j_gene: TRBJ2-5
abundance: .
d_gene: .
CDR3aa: CASSLARYSQETQYF
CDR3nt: TGTGCCAGCAGCTTAGCGCGCTATTCCCAAGAGACCCAGTACTTC

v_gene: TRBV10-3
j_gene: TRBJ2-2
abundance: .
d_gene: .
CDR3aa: CAITQELNTGELFF
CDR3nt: TGTGCCATCACACAAGAATTGAACACCGGGGAGCTGTTTTTT

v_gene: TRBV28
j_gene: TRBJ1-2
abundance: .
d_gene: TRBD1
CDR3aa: CASSLPGQGYGYTF
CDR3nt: TGTGCCAGCAGTCTACCGGGACAGGGCTATGGCTACACCTTC

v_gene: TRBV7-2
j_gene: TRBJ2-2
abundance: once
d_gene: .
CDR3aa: CASSLDSGVNTGELFF
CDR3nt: TGTGCCAGCAGCTTAGATTCAGGGGTGAACACCGGGGAGCTGTTTTTT

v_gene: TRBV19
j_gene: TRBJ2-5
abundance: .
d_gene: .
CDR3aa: CASSIAQAAPETQYF
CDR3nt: TGTGCCAGTAGTATCGCCCAGGCAGCTCCAGAGACCCAGTACTTC

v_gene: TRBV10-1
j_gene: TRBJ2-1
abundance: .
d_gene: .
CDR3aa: CASIGSLYNEQFF
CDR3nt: TGCGCCAGCATTGGCTCTCTCTACAATGAGCAGTTCTTC

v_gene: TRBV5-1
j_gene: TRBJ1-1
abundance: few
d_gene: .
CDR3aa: CASSVRERGVEAFF
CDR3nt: TGCGCCAGCAGCGTCCGGGAGAGGGGTGTTGAAGCTTTCTTT

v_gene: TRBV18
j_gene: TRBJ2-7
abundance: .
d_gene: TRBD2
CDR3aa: CASSPVSGSTYEQYF
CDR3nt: TGTGCCAGCTCACCGGTAAGCGGGAGTACCTACGAGCAGTACTTC

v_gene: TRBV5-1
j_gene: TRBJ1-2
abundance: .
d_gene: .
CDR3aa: CASSQPDRFQGGYTF
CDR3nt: TGCGCCAGCAGCCAACCGGACAGATTCCAAGGGGGCTACACCTTC

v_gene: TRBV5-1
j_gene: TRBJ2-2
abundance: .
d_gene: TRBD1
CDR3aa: CASSLRKGAGTGELFF
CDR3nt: TGCGCCAGCAGCTTGAGGAAGGGGGCGGGCACCGGGGAGCTGTTTTTT

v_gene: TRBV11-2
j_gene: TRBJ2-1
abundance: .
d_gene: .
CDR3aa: CASSSRPGRGNEQFF
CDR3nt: TGTGCCAGCAGCTCACGGCCGGGACGGGGAAATGAGCAGTTCTTC

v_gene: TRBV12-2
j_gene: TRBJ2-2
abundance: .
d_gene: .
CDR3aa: CASRLARRGRMAGELFF
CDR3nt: TGTGCAAGTCGCTTAGCGAGAAGGGGGCGAATGGCCGGGGAGCTGTTTTTT

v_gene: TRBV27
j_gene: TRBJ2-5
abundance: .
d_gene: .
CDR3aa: CASSLIGSGETQYF
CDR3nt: TGTGCCAGCAGTTTAATTGGGTCGGGAGAGACCCAGTACTTC

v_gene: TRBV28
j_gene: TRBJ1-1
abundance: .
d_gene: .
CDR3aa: CASTSLGMGKMNTEAFF
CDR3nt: TGTGCCAGCACGAGCCTAGGGATGGGAAAAATGAACACTGAAGCTTTCTTT

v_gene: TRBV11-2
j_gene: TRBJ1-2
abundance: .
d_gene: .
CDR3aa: CASSLGPRRGYTF
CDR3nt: TGTGCCAGCAGCTTAGGCCCCCGTCGGGGCTACACCTTC

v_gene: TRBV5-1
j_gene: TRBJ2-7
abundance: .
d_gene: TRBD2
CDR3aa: CASSPPGLADYEQYF
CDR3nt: TGCGCCAGCAGCCCCCCCGGGCTAGCGGACTACGAGCAGTACTTC

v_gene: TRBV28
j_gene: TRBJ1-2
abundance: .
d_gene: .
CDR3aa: CASSLGQGRGYTF
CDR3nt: TGTGCCAGCAGTTTAGGTCAGGGCCGCGGCTACACCTTC

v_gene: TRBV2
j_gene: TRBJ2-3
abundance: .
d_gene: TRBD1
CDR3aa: CASSAQGGTDTQYF
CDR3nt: TGTGCCAGCAGCGCACAGGGGGGCACAGATACGCAGTATTTT

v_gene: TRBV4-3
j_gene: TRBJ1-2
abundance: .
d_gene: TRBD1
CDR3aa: CASSQSTGTGGNYGYTF
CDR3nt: TGCGCCAGCAGCCAGTCCACCGGGACAGGGGGCAACTATGGCTACACCTTC

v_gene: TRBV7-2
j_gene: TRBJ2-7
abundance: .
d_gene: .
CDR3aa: CASSTPTAYEQYF
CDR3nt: TGTGCCAGCAGCACCCCTACGGCCTACGAGCAGTACTTC

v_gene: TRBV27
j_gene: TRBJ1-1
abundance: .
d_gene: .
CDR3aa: CASSFLGQEGDTEAFF
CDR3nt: TGTGCCAGCAGTTTTTTAGGACAAGAGGGAGACACTGAAGCTTTCTTT

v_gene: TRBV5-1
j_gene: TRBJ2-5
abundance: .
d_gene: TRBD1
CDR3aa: CASSTDPTGAQETQYF
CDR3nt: TGCGCCAGCAGCACCGATCCGACAGGGGCGCAGGAGACCCAGTACTTC

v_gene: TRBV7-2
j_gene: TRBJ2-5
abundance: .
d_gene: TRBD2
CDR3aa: CASSLLAGGYETQYF
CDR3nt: TGTGCCAGCAGCTTACTCGCGGGAGGGTATGAGACCCAGTACTTC

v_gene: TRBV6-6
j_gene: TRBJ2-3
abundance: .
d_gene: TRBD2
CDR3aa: CASSPAGGPGDTQYF
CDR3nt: TGTGCCAGCAGTCCAGCGGGAGGGCCGGGAGATACGCAGTATTTT

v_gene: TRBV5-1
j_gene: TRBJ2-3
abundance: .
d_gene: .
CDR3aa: CASSSQMTRSDTQYF
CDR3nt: TGCGCCAGCAGCTCCCAAATGACTAGATCAGATACGCAGTATTTT

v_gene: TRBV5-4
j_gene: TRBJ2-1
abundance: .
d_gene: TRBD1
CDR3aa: CAGGRDRDYNEQFF
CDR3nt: TGTGCCGGGGGGAGGGACAGGGATTACAATGAGCAGTTCTTC

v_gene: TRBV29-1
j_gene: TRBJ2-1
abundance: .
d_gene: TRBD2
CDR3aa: CSVEKIRPSGEQFF
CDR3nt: TGCAGCGTTGAAAAGATCCGGCCTAGCGGTGAGCAGTTCTTC

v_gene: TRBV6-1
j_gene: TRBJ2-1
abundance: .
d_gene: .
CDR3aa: CASSFSGPVVF
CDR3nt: TGTGCCAGCAGTTTTTCGGGCCCAGTGGTCTTC

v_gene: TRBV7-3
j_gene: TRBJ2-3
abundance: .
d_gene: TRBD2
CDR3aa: CASSSSGTSGRAADTQYF
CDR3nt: TGTGCCAGCAGCTCATCAGGGACTAGCGGGAGGGCTGCAGATACGCAGTATTTT

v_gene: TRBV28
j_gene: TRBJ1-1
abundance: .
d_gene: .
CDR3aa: CASSLWNTEAFF
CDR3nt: TGTGCCAGCAGTTTGTGGAACACTGAAGCTTTCTTT

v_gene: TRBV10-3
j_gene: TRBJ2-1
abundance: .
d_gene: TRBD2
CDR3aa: CAISERTSGTYNEQFF
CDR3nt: TGTGCCATCAGTGAGAGGACTAGCGGGACATACAATGAGCAGTTCTTC

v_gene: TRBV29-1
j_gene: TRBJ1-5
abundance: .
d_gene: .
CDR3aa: CSAARDSNQPQHF
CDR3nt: TGCAGCGCGGCCAGGGATAGCAATCAGCCCCAGCATTTT

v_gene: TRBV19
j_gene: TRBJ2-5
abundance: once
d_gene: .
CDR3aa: CASSAGQTETQYF
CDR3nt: TGTGCCAGTAGTGCGGGACAAACCGAGACCCAGTACTTC